This record covers a single T cell receptor (beta chain). Its antigen remains unidentified. The sample originates from a study of T cell responses to AZD1222 COVID-19 vaccine. Study-wide findings and caveats: Sampling captured repertoires only after the peak T cell response. White British people made up most donors, females outnumbered males, and clonal diversity was possibly underestimated. Regions 160-218 and 743-854 dominated among vaccine-associated CD4 TCRs spanning spike.

The assay was immunoSEQ multiplex PCR, and TCRdb's table has in-frame clones only and misses some. The sample contains about 81,000 clones, approximately 90% of which appear only once. The V end was cut by 3 bases, the J end by 3 bases, with 9 bases between. The CDR3 runs 13 residues. CDR1 is MDHEN, CDR2 SYDVKM, per germline. The receptor was isolated from an adult who received the AZD1222 COVID-19 vaccine. The genes are TRBV28 and TRBJ2-7; D is ambiguous. Specimen: peripheral blood, collected 28 days after the second AZD1222 dose. CDR3 DNA: TGTGCCAGCAGTTTCCGGGTCAGCTACGAGCAGTACTTC. Its protein is CASSFRVSYEQYF.